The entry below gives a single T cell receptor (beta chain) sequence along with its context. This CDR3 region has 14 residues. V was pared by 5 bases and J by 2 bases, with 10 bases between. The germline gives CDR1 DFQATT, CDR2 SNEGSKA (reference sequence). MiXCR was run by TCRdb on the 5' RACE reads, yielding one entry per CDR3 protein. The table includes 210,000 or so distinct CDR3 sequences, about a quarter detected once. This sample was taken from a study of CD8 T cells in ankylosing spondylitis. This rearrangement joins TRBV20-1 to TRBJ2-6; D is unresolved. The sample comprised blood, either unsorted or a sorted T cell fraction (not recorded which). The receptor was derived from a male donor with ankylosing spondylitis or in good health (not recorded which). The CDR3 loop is CSAPAWAGANVLTF. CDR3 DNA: TGCAGTGCTCCAGCCTGGGCTGGGGCCAACGTCCTGACTTTC.